This T cell receptor (beta chain) comes out of a study of regulatory T cells in long-lasting Graves disease. The study, taken as a whole, reports: Small sample size may have lowered accuracy. It was in persistent disease that TRBV28, TRBJ1-2 and TRBJ2-5 were favored.

This clonotype has more than one count but fewer than ten. Antigen specificity is unknown. Documented time point: persistent/refractory GD, antithyroid drugs over 5 years with positive TRAb. RNA isolated from PBMCs was used to make the TCR library. Staff took roughly 9.1 milliliters of peripheral blood and put it into EDTA tubes. V gave up 2 bases and J gave up 4 bases, with 14 bases separating them. The CDR3 covers 14 residues. Germline values: CDR1 GTSNPN, CDR2 SVGIG (reference sequence). Both iRepertoire HTBI primers and Arm-PCR of CDR3 regions were used to build the TCR beta libraries. In the source study's methods: The identification of about 68 TRBV and some 14 TRBJ segments was made across samples. Via MiXCR, TCRdb re-called the multiplex PCR reads, giving one row per CDR3 protein. These V and J calls originate from TCRdb's pipeline instead of the authors' own analysis. The profile shows around 430,000 distinct CDR3 sequences, 20% to 25% of them singletons.

The chain joins TRBV30 to TRBJ1-1; D is unclear. The receptor was isolated from a female donor with Graves disease. Here the sequenced sample was peripheral blood mononuclear cells (PBMCs), taken when the disease was refractory, from a patient treated with antithyroid drugs. The CDR3 DNA reads as TGTGCCTGGAGTCGGCGGGCGGCGGTCACTGAAGCTTTCTTT. Protein product: CAWSRRAAVTEAFF.